This is a list of T cell receptor beta chains from one sample in a study of blood T cell repertoires in COVID-19. The repertoire was sequenced with immunoSEQ multiplex PCR; TCRdb's copy has only in-frame clones and lacks some. The sample lists 240,000 or so clones, roughly 83% occurring once. The specimen sequenced was PBMCs or T cells enriched from blood (not recorded which). These TCRs come from a woman aged 50 to 65 who had recovered from COVID-19. Both conserved end residues are part of each CDR3. Fields, in order: clone size, J gene, V gene, D gene, CDR3 DNA, CDR3 protein. D genes are given only for firm matches. Where a row states a size, it is once, few, many or the class of an expanded clone; other rows omit it.

abundance: NA; j_gene: TRBJ2-3; v_gene: TRBV6-6; d_gene: TRBD2; CDR3nt: TGTGCCAGCAGAGATACGAGCGGGAGCGCAGATACGCAGTATTTT; CDR3aa: CASRDTSGSADTQYF
abundance: few; j_gene: TRBJ1-1; v_gene: TRBV3-1/TRBV3-2; d_gene: NA; CDR3nt: TGTGCCAGCAACCGAGGTGGTGAAGCTTTCTTT; CDR3aa: CASNRGGEAFF
abundance: NA; j_gene: TRBJ2-1; v_gene: TRBV7-8; d_gene: TRBD2; CDR3nt: TGTGCCAGCACCATAAAGAGGACTAGCGGGTATAGCTCCTACAATGAGCAGTTCTTC; CDR3aa: CASTIKRTSGYSSYNEQFF
abundance: NA; j_gene: TRBJ2-1; v_gene: TRBV11-2; d_gene: TRBD2; CDR3nt: TGTGCCAGCAGCCCCCTAGCGGGACGTTCCAATGAGCAGTTCTTC; CDR3aa: CASSPLAGRSNEQFF
abundance: NA; j_gene: TRBJ2-5; v_gene: TRBV4-2; d_gene: TRBD2; CDR3nt: TGTGCCAGCAGCCAAGCAGCGGGAGTCGGGGAGACCCAGTACTTC; CDR3aa: CASSQAAGVGETQYF
abundance: NA; j_gene: TRBJ2-7; v_gene: TRBV14; d_gene: NA; CDR3nt: TGTGCCAGCAGCCAACGCCGGGACACCTTGGGCGAGCAGTACTTC; CDR3aa: CASSQRRDTLGEQYF
abundance: NA; j_gene: TRBJ2-1; v_gene: TRBV5-1; d_gene: NA; CDR3nt: TGCGCCAGCAGCCTAGACTCCCCCCGGAATGAGCAGTTCTTC; CDR3aa: CASSLDSPRNEQFF
abundance: NA; j_gene: TRBJ2-2; v_gene: TRBV7-9; d_gene: NA; CDR3nt: TGTGCCAGCAGCGAAAGGAGGGCGTTGACAGGGAATTACACCGGGGAGCTGTTTTTT; CDR3aa: CASSERRALTGNYTGELFF
abundance: NA; j_gene: TRBJ1-2; v_gene: TRBV30; d_gene: NA; CDR3nt: TGTGCCTGGAGTCGGACGGACTTGGGTGGCTACACCTTC; CDR3aa: CAWSRTDLGGYTF
abundance: NA; j_gene: TRBJ2-5; v_gene: TRBV10-3; d_gene: NA; CDR3nt: TGTGCCATCAGGGAATTCGACAGTCTCCAAGAGACCCAGTACTTC; CDR3aa: CAIREFDSLQETQYF
abundance: NA; j_gene: TRBJ2-5; v_gene: TRBV3-1/TRBV3-2; d_gene: TRBD1; CDR3nt: TGTGCCAGCAGCCAAAATCCCGGACAGGGGTCGGAGACCCAGTACTTC; CDR3aa: CASSQNPGQGSETQYF
abundance: NA; j_gene: TRBJ1-1; v_gene: TRBV15; d_gene: TRBD1; CDR3nt: TGTGCCACCAGCAGAACTAGCAGGGACAGGTATTCCCCTGAAGCTTTCTTT; CDR3aa: CATSRTSRDRYSPEAFF
abundance: NA; j_gene: TRBJ1-2; v_gene: TRBV12-3/TRBV12-4; d_gene: NA; CDR3nt: TGTGCCAGCAGTTTTAGACAAAGCTATGGCTACACCTTC; CDR3aa: CASSFRQSYGYTF
abundance: NA; j_gene: TRBJ2-6; v_gene: TRBV27; d_gene: TRBD1; CDR3nt: TGTGCCAGCAGTCCAAGGACAGGGGAAGACGGGGCCAACGTCCTGACTTTC; CDR3aa: CASSPRTGEDGANVLTF
abundance: NA; j_gene: TRBJ1-1; v_gene: TRBV4-3; d_gene: NA; CDR3nt: TGCGCCAGCAGCCAAGATTCTTCGGGGGGCACTGAAGCTTTCTTT; CDR3aa: CASSQDSSGGTEAFF
abundance: NA; j_gene: TRBJ1-4; v_gene: TRBV7-9; d_gene: NA; CDR3nt: TGTGCCAGCAGCTTAATTGGTGCGGCCTCAACTAATGAAAAACTGTTTTTT; CDR3aa: CASSLIGAASTNEKLFF
abundance: NA; j_gene: TRBJ1-2; v_gene: TRBV4-3; d_gene: NA; CDR3nt: TGCGCCAGCAGCCAAGATGACAGGTCCTTTTATGGCTACACCTTC; CDR3aa: CASSQDDRSFYGYTF
abundance: NA; j_gene: TRBJ2-7; v_gene: TRBV4-2; d_gene: NA; CDR3nt: TGTGCCAGCAGCCAGGTTCTACCCCCCCTCAACTACGAGCAGTACTTC; CDR3aa: CASSQVLPPLNYEQYF
abundance: NA; j_gene: TRBJ2-3; v_gene: TRBV12-5; d_gene: NA; CDR3nt: TGTGCTACCACGGGACACGGAGCTGCAGATACGCAGTATTTT; CDR3aa: CATTGHGAADTQYF
abundance: NA; j_gene: TRBJ1-4; v_gene: TRBV11-2; d_gene: TRBD1; CDR3nt: TGTGCCAGCAGCTTTGGACAGGGTTATGAAAAACTGTTTTTT; CDR3aa: CASSFGQGYEKLFF
abundance: NA; j_gene: TRBJ1-2; v_gene: TRBV4-3; d_gene: NA; CDR3nt: TGCGCCAGCAGCCGCAGGGGTGGTTATGGCTACACCTTC; CDR3aa: CASSRRGGYGYTF
abundance: NA; j_gene: TRBJ2-7; v_gene: TRBV14; d_gene: TRBD2; CDR3nt: TGTGCCAGCAGCCAAGAGTACGGGAGGGGATTTTACGAGCAGTACTTC; CDR3aa: CASSQEYGRGFYEQYF
abundance: NA; j_gene: TRBJ2-1; v_gene: TRBV11-1; d_gene: NA; CDR3nt: TGTGCCAGCAGCTTAAGGGGAAACAATGAGCAGTTCTTC; CDR3aa: CASSLRGNNEQFF
abundance: once; j_gene: TRBJ2-1; v_gene: TRBV7-8; d_gene: NA; CDR3nt: TGTGCCAGCAGTTCCTTGAGGTGGTCCTACAATGAGCAGTTCTTC; CDR3aa: CASSSLRWSYNEQFF
abundance: NA; j_gene: TRBJ1-2; v_gene: TRBV28; d_gene: NA; CDR3nt: TGTGCCAGCCTATCTAACTATGGCTACACCTTC; CDR3aa: CASLSNYGYTF
abundance: NA; j_gene: TRBJ2-2; v_gene: TRBV3-1/TRBV3-2; d_gene: NA; CDR3nt: TGTGCCAGCAGCCTAACGGTGGGGGGAACCGGGGAGCTGTTTTTT; CDR3aa: CASSLTVGGTGELFF
abundance: NA; j_gene: TRBJ1-1; v_gene: TRBV13; d_gene: TRBD1; CDR3nt: TGTGCCAGCAGCTCCGTGGGACAGGGGAACACTGAAGCTTTCTTT; CDR3aa: CASSSVGQGNTEAFF
abundance: NA; j_gene: TRBJ2-1; v_gene: TRBV9; d_gene: TRBD2; CDR3nt: TGTGCCAGCAGCGATAGCGGGAGGCCCCAGAAGGTCTTC; CDR3aa: CASSDSGRPQKVF
abundance: NA; j_gene: TRBJ1-5; v_gene: TRBV18; d_gene: NA; CDR3nt: TGTGCCAGCTCAACACCGGATGGAGGGGTAGGGGATATCGATCAGCCCCAGCATTTT; CDR3aa: CASSTPDGGVGDIDQPQHF
abundance: NA; j_gene: TRBJ2-7; v_gene: TRBV4-1; d_gene: NA; CDR3nt: TGCGCCAGCAGCCAGCAGGACAGCGGGGCCGAGCAGTACTTC; CDR3aa: CASSQQDSGAEQYF
abundance: once; j_gene: TRBJ1-3; v_gene: TRBV5-5; d_gene: NA; CDR3nt: TGTGCCAGCAGCTTGCAGGTAGTCTACTCCACCATATATTTT; CDR3aa: CASSLQVVYSTIYF
abundance: once; j_gene: TRBJ1-2; v_gene: TRBV10-2; d_gene: NA; CDR3nt: TGCGCCAGCAGTGATCGGGGATGGAGCGGCTACACCTTC; CDR3aa: CASSDRGWSGYTF
abundance: NA; j_gene: TRBJ2-1; v_gene: TRBV5-8; d_gene: NA; CDR3nt: TGTGCCAGCAGCAATCCGGTCGGGGGATCTGCGGCCAATGAGCAGTTCTTC; CDR3aa: CASSNPVGGSAANEQFF
abundance: NA; j_gene: TRBJ1-2; v_gene: TRBV5-6; d_gene: NA; CDR3nt: TGTGCCAGCAGCTTAGGAGGGGTAGGGGGCTACACCTTC; CDR3aa: CASSLGGVGGYTF
abundance: NA; j_gene: TRBJ1-5; v_gene: TRBV18; d_gene: TRBD1; CDR3nt: TGTGCCAGCTCACCGAGACAGGGGGCTAATCTCGTTAATCAGCCCCAGCATTTT; CDR3aa: CASSPRQGANLVNQPQHF
abundance: NA; j_gene: TRBJ2-7; v_gene: TRBV6-5; d_gene: TRBD2; CDR3nt: TGTGCCAGCAGTTACTCGAGTAGCGGGAAGTACGAGCAGTACTTC; CDR3aa: CASSYSSSGKYEQYF
abundance: NA; j_gene: TRBJ1-2; v_gene: TRBV5-1; d_gene: TRBD1; CDR3nt: TGCGCCAGCAGCAGGATTACACAGGGGGCTTCCTATGGCTACACCTTC; CDR3aa: CASSRITQGASYGYTF